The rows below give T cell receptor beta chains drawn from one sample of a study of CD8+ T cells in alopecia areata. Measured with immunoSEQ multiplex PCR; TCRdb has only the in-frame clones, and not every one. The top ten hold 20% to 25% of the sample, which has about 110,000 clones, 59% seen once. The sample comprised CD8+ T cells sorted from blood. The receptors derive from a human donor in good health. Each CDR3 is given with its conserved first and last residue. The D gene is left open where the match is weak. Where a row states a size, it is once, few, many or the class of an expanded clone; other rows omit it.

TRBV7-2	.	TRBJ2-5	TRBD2	CASRATSGGRETQYF	TGTGCCAGCAGAGCGACTAGCGGGGGAAGAGAGACCCAGTACTTC
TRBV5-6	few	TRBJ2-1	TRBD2	CASRGEGRQFF	TGTGCCAGCAGGGGGGAGGGGCGGCAGTTCTTC
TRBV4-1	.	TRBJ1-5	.	CAGSQGGSNQPQHF	TGCGCCGGCAGCCAAGGGGGTAGCAATCAGCCCCAGCATTTT
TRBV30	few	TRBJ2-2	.	CAWDHTGELFF	TGTGCCTGGGACCACACCGGGGAGCTGTTTTTT
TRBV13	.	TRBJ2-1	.	CASSLRGDNEQFF	TGTGCCAGCAGCTTACGGGGTGACAATGAGCAGTTCTTC
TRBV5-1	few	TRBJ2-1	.	CASRTPDEQFF	TGCGCCAGCCGTACGCCGGATGAGCAGTTCTTC
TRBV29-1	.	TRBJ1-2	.	CSVLGIHHGYTF	TGCAGCGTTTTAGGGATCCACCATGGCTACACCTTC
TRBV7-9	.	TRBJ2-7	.	CASTDEYYEQYF	TGTGCCAGTACCGACGAATATTACGAGCAGTACTTC
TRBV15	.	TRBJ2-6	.	CATSRDRGSGANVLTF	TGTGCCACCAGCAGAGATCGGGGCTCTGGGGCCAACGTCCTGACTTTC
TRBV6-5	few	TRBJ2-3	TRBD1	CASSQGYGTDTQYF	TGTGCCAGTTCACAGGGGTATGGCACAGATACGCAGTATTTT
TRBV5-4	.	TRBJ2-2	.	CASSPIGGGELFF	TGTGCCAGCAGCCCCATCGGGGGAGGGGAGCTGTTTTTT
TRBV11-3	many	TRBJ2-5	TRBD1	CASGRDRGRQETQYF	TGTGCCAGCGGAAGGGACAGGGGGCGTCAAGAGACCCAGTACTTC
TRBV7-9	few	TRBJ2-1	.	CASSFGGRGDEQFF	TGTGCCAGCAGCTTTGGGGGCAGGGGTGATGAGCAGTTCTTC
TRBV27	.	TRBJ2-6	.	CASRATGANVLTF	TGTGCCAGCAGGGCAACTGGGGCCAACGTCCTGACTTTC
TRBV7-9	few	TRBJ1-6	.	CASSLDPRNSPLHF	TGTGCCAGCAGCCTCGATCCGAGGAATTCACCCCTCCACTTT
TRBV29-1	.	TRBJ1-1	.	CSAVGTFMNTEAFF	TGCAGCGCCGTGGGGACGTTCATGAACACTGAAGCTTTCTTT
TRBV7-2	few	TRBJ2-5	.	CASSLGLVWAQYF	TGTGCCAGCAGCCTCGGACTGGTATGGGCCCAGTACTTC
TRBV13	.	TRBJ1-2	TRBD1	CASSSGTVYGYTF	TGTGCCAGCAGCTCAGGGACAGTCTATGGCTACACCTTC
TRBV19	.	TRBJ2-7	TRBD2	CASSFAGGSYEQYF	TGTGCCAGTAGTTTTGCGGGGGGCTCTTACGAGCAGTACTTC
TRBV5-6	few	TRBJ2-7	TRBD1	CASSFGRGHEQYF	TGTGCCAGCAGCTTTGGCAGGGGGCACGAGCAGTACTTC
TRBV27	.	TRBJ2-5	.	CASSPGYSEETQYF	TGTGCCAGCAGTCCAGGGTATTCAGAAGAGACCCAGTACTTC
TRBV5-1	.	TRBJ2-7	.	CASSPPAWGHEQYF	TGCGCCAGCAGCCCCCCCGCGTGGGGCCACGAGCAGTACTTC
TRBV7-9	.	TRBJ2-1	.	CASSLGGTVGNEQFF	TGTGCCAGCAGCTTAGGGGGGACTGTAGGCAATGAGCAGTTCTTC
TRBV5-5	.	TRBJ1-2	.	CASSPGQNYGYTF	TGTGCCAGCAGCCCCGGACAGAACTATGGCTACACCTTC
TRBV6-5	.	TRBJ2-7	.	CASTRLTGSSYEQYF	TGTGCCAGCACCCGACTGACAGGAAGCTCCTACGAGCAGTACTTC
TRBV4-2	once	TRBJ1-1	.	CASSQGWNTEAFF	TGTGCCAGCAGCCAGGGCTGGAACACTGAAGCTTTCTTT
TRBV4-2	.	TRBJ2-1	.	CASSQDVPIEQFF	TGTGCCAGCAGCCAAGACGTCCCGATCGAGCAGTTCTTC
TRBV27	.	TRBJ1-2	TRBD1	CASSLYGTGSYGYTF	TGTGCCAGCAGTTTATATGGGACAGGGTCCTATGGCTACACCTTC
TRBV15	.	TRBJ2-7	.	CATSRVEAAWDSYEQYF	TGTGCCACCAGCAGAGTGGAAGCAGCATGGGATTCCTACGAGCAGTACTTC
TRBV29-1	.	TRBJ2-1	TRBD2	CSAAGLAGLNEQFF	TGCAGCGCGGCCGGACTAGCGGGGTTAAATGAGCAGTTCTTC
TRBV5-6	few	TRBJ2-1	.	CASSPDRHNEQFF	TGTGCCAGCAGCCCTGACAGACACAATGAGCAGTTCTTC
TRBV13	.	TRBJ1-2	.	CASSLTRRNYGYTF	TGTGCCAGCAGCTTAACTCGGAGAAACTATGGCTACACCTTC
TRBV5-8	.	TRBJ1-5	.	CASSLSVGGQPQHF	TGTGCCAGCAGCTTGTCGGTAGGGGGTCAGCCCCAGCATTTT
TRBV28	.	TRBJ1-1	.	CASSRWLAQENTEAFF	TGTGCCAGCAGCCGCTGGTTGGCTCAGGAGAACACTGAAGCTTTCTTT
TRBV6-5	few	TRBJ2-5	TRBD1	CASRQTGRETQYF	TGTGCCAGCAGGCAGACAGGGCGGGAGACCCAGTACTTC
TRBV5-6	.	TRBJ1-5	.	CASSFGVGQPQHF	TGTGCCAGCAGCTTTGGGGTAGGACAGCCCCAGCATTTT
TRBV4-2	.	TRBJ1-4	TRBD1	CASSQDDPGQNNEKLFF	TGTGCCAGCAGCCAAGATGACCCGGGACAGAATAATGAAAAACTGTTTTTT
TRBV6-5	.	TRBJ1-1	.	CASSYSGGNTEAFF	TGTGCCAGCAGTTACTCGGGCGGCAACACTGAAGCTTTCTTT
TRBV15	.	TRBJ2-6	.	CATSPRTSSSSGANVLTF	TGTGCCACCAGCCCACGGACATCCTCTAGCTCTGGGGCCAACGTCCTGACTTTC
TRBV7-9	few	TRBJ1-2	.	CASSLGQSYGYTF	TGTGCCAGCAGCCTCGGACAGTCCTATGGCTACACCTTC
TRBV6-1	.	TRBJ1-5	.	CASSVDQPQHF	TGTGCCAGCAGTGTTGACCAGCCCCAGCATTTT
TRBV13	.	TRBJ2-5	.	CASSPPAKRETQYF	TGTGCCAGCAGCCCCCCCGCCAAGCGAGAGACCCAGTACTTC
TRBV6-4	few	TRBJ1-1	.	CASSAGWNTEAFF	TGTGCCAGCAGTGCGGGGTGGAACACTGAAGCTTTCTTT
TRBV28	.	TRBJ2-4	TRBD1	CASSRPQGDIQYF	TGTGCCAGCAGCCGCCCACAGGGGGACATTCAGTACTTC
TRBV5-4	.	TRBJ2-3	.	CASSPTAAPDTQYF	TGTGCCAGCAGCCCCACCGCAGCTCCAGATACGCAGTATTTT
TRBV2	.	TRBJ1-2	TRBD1	CASSEYDRDYGYTF	TGTGCCAGCAGCGAGTACGACAGGGACTATGGCTACACCTTC